One T cell receptor beta chain is described in this entry. V trimming: 0 bases; J trimming: 8 bases; junction bases outside the gene matches: 5. Germline CDR1 reads LGHNA; CDR2 reads YSLEER. The CDR3 has 15 residues. This entry is derived from a study of blood T cell repertoires in COVID-19. As originally analysed: Nucleated cell counts were estimated from reference gene primer amplification. Sequencing used immunoSEQ multiplex PCR; TCRdb keeps in-frame clones, though not all of them. V and J calls and clone size are those listed in that table; D and trimming were worked out from the DNA. This repertoire shows about 70,000 clones, approximately 83% found once; its top ten account for 12%.

The J gene is TRBJ1-2, the V gene TRBV4-3, with 11 bases fitting TRBD1. Material for sequencing was peripheral blood. The receptor was derived from a human donor in a cohort sampled during active COVID-19. The CDR3 DNA is TGCGCCAGCAGCCAAGATTTTGGGACAGGGGGAGGCTACACCTTC. Protein product: CASSQDFGTGGGYTF.